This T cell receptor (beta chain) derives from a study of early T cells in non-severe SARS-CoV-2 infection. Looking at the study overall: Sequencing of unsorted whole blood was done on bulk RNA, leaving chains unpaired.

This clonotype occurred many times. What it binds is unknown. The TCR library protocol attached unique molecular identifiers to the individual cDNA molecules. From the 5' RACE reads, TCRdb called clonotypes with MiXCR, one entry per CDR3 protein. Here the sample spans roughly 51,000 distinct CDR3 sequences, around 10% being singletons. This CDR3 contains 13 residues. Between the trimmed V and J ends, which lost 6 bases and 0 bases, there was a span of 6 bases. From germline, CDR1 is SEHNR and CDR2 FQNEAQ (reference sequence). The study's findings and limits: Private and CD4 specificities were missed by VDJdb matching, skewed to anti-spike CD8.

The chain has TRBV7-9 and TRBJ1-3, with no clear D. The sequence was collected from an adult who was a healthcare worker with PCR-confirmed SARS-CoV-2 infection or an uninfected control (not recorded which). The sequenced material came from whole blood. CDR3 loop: CASRLASGNTIYF. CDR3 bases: TGTGCCAGCAGGCTAGCCTCTGGAAACACCATATATTTT.